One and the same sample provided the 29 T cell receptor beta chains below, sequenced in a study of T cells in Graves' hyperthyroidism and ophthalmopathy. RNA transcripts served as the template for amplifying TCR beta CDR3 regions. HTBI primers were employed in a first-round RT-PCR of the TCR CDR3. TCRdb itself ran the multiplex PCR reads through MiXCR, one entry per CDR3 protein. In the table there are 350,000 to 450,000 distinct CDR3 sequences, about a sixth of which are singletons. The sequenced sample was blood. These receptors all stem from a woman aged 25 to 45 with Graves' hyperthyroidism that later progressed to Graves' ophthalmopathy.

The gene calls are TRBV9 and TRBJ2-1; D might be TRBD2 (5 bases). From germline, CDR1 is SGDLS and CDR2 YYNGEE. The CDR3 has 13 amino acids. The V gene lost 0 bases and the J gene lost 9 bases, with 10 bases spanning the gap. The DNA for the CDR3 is TGTGCCAGCAGCGTAGGCGGCGCGGGTGAGCAGTTCTTC. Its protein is CASSVGGAGEQFF.

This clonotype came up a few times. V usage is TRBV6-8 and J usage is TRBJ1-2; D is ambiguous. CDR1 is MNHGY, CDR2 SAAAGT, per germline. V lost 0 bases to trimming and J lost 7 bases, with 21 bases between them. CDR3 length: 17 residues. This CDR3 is CASSYSSPYGGSGGYTF. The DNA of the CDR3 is TGTGCCAGCAGTTACTCGAGTCCATACGGAGGGTCTGGTGGCTACACCTTC.

For the CDR3, the DNA is TGTGCCAGCAGTACCGCGCCGGCGGGGAAAGAGACCCAGTACTTC. Translated: CASSTAPAGKETQYF. The chain recombines TRBV12-3 or TRBV12-4 with TRBJ2-5; TRBD2 is a possible D gene (6 bases). V lost 5 bases and J 3 bases, leaving 16 bases between the germline ends. This CDR3 has 15 residues.

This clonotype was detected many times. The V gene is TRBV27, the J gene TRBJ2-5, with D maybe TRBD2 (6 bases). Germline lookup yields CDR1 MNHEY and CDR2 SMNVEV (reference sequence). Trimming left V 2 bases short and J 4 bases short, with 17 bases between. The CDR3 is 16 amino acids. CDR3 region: CASSLSSGYSRETQYF. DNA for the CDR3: TGTGCCAGCAGTTTAAGTAGCGGCTACTCTCGAGAGACCCAGTACTTC.

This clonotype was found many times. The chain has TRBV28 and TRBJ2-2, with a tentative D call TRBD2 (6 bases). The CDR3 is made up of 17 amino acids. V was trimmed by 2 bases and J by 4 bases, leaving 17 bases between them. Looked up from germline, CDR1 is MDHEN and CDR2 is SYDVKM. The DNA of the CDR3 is TGTGCCAGCAGTTTACGCCCTGCGGGACCGGCCACCGGGGAGCTGTTTTTT. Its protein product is CASSLRPAGPATGELFF.

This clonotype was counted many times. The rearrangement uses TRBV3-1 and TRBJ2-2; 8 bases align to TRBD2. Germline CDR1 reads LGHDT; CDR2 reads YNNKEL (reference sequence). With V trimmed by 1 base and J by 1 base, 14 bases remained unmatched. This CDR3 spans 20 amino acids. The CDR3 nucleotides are TGTGCCAGCAGCCAAGTAGCACTAGCGGTGTTAGTAGGGAACACCGGGGAGCTGTTTTTT. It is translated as CASSQVALAVLVGNTGELFF. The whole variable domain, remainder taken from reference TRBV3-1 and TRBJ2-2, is DTAVSQTPKYLVTQMGNDKSIKCEQNLGHDTMYWYKQDSKKFLKIMFSYNNKELIINETVPNRFSPKSPDKAHLNLHINSLELGDSAVYFCASSQVALAVLVGNTGELFFGEGSRLTVL.

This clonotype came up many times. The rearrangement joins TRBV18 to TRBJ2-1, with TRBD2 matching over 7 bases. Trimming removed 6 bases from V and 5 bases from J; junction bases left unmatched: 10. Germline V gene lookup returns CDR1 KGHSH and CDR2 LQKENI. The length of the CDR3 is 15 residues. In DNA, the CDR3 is TGTGCCAGCTCCCCCATCAGCGGGGATCACAATGAGCAGTTCTTC. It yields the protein CASSPISGDHNEQFF.

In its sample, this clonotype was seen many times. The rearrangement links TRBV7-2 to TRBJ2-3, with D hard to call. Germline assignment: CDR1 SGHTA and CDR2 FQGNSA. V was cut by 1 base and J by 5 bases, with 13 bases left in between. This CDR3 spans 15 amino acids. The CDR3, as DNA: TGTGCCAGCAGCTTAGGTTTCTCGAGAGTAGATACGCAGTATTTT. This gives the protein CASSLGFSRVDTQYF. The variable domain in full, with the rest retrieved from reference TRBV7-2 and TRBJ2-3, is GAGVSQSPSNKVTEKGKDVELRCDPISGHTALYWYRQSLGQGLEFLIYFQGNSAPDKSGLPSDRFSAERTGGSVSTLTIQRTQQEDSAVYLCASSLGFSRVDTQYFGPGTRLTVL.

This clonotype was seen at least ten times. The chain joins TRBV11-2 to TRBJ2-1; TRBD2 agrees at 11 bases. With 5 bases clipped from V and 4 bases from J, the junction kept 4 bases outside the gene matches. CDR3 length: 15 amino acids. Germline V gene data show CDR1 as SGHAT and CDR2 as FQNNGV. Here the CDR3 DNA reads TGTGCCAGCAGCCGGACTAGCGGGCTTTACAATGAGCAGTTCTTC. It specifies CASSRTSGLYNEQFF.

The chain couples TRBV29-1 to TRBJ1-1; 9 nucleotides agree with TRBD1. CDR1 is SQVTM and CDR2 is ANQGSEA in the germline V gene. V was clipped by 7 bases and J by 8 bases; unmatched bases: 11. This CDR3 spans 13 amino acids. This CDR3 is CSARAGQGAEAFF. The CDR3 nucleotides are TGCAGCGCCAGGGCGGGACAGGGCGCGGAAGCTTTCTTT. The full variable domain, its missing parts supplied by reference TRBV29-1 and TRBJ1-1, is SAVISQKPSRDICQRGTSLTIQCQVDSQVTMMFWYRQQPGQSLTLIATANQGSEATYESGFVIDKFPISRPNLTFSTLTVSNMSPEDSSIYLCSARAGQGAEAFFGQGTRLTVV.

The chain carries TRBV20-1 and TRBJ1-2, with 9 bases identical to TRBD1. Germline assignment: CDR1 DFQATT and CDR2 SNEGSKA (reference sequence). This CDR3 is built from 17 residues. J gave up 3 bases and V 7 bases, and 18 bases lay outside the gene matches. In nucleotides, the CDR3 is TGCAGTGTTAGGGCTCGGGACAGGGTGGAATCTGACTATGGCTACACCTTC. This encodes CSVRARDRVESDYGYTF.

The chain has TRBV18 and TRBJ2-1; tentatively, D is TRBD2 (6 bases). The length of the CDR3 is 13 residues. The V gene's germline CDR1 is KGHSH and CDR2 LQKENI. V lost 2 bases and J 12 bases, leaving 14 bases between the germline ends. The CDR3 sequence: CASSPGLTRLQFF. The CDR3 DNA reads TGTGCCAGCTCACCAGGGTTGACTAGACTGCAGTTCTTC.

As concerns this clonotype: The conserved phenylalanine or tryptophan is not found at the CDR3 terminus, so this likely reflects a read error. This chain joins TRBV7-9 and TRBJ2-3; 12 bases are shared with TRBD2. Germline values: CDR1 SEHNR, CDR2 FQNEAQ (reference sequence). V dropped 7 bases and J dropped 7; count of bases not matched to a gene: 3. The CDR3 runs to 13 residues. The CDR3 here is CASTRTSGNTQYL. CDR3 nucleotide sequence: TGTGCCAGCACCCGGACTAGCGGGAATACGCAGTATCTT.

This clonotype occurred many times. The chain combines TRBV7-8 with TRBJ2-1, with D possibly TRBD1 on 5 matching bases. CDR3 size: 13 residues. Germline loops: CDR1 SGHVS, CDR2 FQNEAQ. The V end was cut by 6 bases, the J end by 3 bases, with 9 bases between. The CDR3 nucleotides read TGTGCCAGCAGAGCAGGGTACTACAATGAGCAGTTCTTC. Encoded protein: CASRAGYYNEQFF.

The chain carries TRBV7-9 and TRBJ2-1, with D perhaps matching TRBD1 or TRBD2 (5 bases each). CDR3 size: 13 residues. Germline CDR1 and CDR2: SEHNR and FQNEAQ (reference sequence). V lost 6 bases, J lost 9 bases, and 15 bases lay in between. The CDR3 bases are TGTGCCAGCAGAGACTCGGGACGGGGTGAGCAGTTCTTC. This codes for CASRDSGRGEQFF.

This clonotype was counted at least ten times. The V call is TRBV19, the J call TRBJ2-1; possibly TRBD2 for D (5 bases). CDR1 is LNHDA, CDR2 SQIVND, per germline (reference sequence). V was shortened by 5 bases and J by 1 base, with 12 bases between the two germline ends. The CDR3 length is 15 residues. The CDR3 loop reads CASSPYSGSYNEQFF. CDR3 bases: TGTGCCAGTAGTCCGTACAGCGGTTCCTACAATGAGCAGTTCTTC.

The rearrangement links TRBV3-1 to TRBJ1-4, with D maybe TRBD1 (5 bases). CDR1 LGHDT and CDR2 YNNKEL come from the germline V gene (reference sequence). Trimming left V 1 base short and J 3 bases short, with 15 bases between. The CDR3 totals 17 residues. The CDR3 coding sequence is TGTGCCAGCAGCCAAGTGAAGACGACAGCTTCTAATGAAAAACTGTTTTTT. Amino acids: CASSQVKTTASNEKLFF.

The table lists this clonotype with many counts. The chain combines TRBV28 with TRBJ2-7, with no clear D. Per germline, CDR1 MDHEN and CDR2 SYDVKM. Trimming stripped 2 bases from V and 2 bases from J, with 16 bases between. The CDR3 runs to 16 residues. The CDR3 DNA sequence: TGTGCCAGCAGTTTAACCCCAGATAGACCAGCCTACGAGCAGTACTTC. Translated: CASSLTPDRPAYEQYF.

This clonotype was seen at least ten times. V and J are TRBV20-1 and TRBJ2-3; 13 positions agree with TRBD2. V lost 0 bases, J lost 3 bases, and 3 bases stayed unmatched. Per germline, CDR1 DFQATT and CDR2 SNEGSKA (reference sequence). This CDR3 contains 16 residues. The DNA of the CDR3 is TGCAGTGCTAGAGATTGGACTAGCGGGAGTACAGATACGCAGTATTTT. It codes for CSARDWTSGSTDTQYF.

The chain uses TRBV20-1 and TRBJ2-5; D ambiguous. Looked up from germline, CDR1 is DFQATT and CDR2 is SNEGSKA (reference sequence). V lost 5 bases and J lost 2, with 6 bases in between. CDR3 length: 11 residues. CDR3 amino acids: CSAGWQETQYF. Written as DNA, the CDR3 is TGCAGTGCTGGATGGCAAGAGACCCAGTACTTC.

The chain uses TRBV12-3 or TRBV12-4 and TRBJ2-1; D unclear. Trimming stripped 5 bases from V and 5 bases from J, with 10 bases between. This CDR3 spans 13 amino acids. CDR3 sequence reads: CASSRTDNNEQFF. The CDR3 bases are TGTGCCAGCAGTCGGACGGATAACAATGAGCAGTTCTTC.

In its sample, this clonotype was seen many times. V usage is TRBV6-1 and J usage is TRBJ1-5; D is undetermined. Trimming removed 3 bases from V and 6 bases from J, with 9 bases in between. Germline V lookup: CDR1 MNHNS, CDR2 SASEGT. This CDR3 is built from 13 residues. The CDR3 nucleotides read TGTGCCAGCAGTGACACCGATGGTCAGCCCCAGCATTTT. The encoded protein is CASSDTDGQPQHF.

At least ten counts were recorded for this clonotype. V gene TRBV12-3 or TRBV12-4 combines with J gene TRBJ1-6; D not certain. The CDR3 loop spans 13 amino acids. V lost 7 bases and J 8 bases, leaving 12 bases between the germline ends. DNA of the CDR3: TGTGCCAGCACCTTGGGCCTATATTCACCCCTCCACTTT. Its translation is CASTLGLYSPLHF.

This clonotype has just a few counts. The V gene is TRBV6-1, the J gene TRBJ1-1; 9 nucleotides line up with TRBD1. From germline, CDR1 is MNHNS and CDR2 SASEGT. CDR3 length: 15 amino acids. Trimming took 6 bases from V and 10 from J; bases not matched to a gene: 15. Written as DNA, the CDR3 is TGTGCCAGCAGCTTTACTGGACAGGGGTCTTCTGTAGCTTTCTTT. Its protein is CASSFTGQGSSVAFF.

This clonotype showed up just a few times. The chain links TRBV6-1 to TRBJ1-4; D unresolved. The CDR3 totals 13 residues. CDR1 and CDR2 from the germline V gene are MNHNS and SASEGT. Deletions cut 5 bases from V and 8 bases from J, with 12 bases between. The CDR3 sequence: CASSPLRGEKLFF. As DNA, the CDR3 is TGTGCCAGCAGTCCCCTTAGAGGCGAAAAACTGTTTTTT.

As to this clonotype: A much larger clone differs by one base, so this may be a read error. The CDR3 DNA follows: TGTGCCAGCACTAACGGGGGACAGTACTGCGAGCAGTACTTC. It is translated as CASTNGGQYCEQYF. V usage is TRBV6-1 and J usage is TRBJ2-7; maybe TRBD1 (7 bases). Germline V CDR1 and CDR2: MNHNS, SASEGT. Between the trimmed V and J ends, which lost 7 bases and 6 bases, there was a span of 19 bases. CDR3 size: 14 residues.

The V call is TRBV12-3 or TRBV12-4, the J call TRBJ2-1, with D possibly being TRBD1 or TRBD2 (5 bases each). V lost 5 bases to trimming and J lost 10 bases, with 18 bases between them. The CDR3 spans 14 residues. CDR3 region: CASSPLRGDVEQFF. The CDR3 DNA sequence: TGTGCCAGCAGTCCCTTGAGGGGAGACGTGGAGCAGTTCTTC.

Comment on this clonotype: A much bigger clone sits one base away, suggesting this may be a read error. Written as DNA, the CDR3 is TGTCCCAGCAGTACGTCAGGGACAGGGGCCCCTGCTAACTACAATGAGCAGTTCTTC. It is translated as CPSSTSGTGAPANYNEQFF. The chain recombines TRBV27 with TRBJ2-1; 10 positions match TRBD1. There are 19 residues in the CDR3. Germline CDR1 reads MNHEY; CDR2 reads SMNVEV (reference sequence).

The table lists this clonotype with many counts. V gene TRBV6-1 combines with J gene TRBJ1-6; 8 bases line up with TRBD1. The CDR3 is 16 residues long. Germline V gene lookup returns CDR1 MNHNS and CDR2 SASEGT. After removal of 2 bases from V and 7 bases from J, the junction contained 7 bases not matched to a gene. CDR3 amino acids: CASSELDRVPNSPLHF. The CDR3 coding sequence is TGTGCCAGCAGTGAATTGGACAGGGTCCCCAATTCACCCCTCCACTTT.